A single sample gave rise to the 8 T cell receptor beta chains below, sequenced in a study of T cell responses to AZD1222 COVID-19 vaccine. Here immunoSEQ multiplex PCR was the method, and the copy in TCRdb shows in-frame clones only, minus some. This sample has about 120,000 clones, with 92% found just once. The specimen comprised peripheral blood, sampled 28 days after the second AZD1222 dose. These receptors were taken from an adult who received the AZD1222 COVID-19 vaccine.

The chain combines TRBV29-1 with TRBJ2-4, with 8 bases lining up with TRBD1. The CDR3 runs 13 residues. Per the germline V gene, CDR1 is SQVTM and CDR2 is ANQGSEA. Germline trimming cut 5 bases from V and 5 bases from J; bases unmatched to any gene: 5. Written as DNA, the CDR3 is TGCAGCGTTAGTTCAGGGGGCGAAAACATTCAGTACTTC. Its protein product is CSVSSGGENIQYF. Together with reference TRBV29-1 and TRBJ2-4, the CDR3 gives the full variable domain: SAVISQKPSRDICQRGTSLTIQCQVDSQVTMMFWYRQQPGQSLTLIATANQGSEATYESGFVIDKFPISRPNLTFSTLTVSNMSPEDSSIYLCSVSSGGENIQYFGAGTRLSVL.

The V and J genes are TRBV30 and TRBJ1-2, with 7 bases fitting TRBD1. Per germline, CDR1 GTSNPN and CDR2 SVGIG (reference sequence). V gave up 3 bases and J gave up 2 bases; unmatched junction bases: 6. The CDR3 length is 14 residues. The CDR3 bases are TGTGCCTGGAGCCGGGACAGACACAACTATGGCTACACCTTC. It is translated as CAWSRDRHNYGYTF.

This clone is a singleton in its sample. This chain joins TRBV11-3 and TRBJ2-5; either TRBD1 or TRBD2 may fit D (5 bases each). The V gene lost 5 bases and the J gene lost 4 bases, with 11 bases spanning the gap. This CDR3 contains 13 residues. CDR1 is SGHNT, CDR2 YENEEA, per germline. CDR3 region: CASSKTGAETQYF. CDR3 DNA: TGTGCCAGCAGCAAGACCGGGGCAGAGACCCAGTACTTC.

The rearrangement links TRBV7-9 to TRBJ2-2; 8 nucleotides line up with TRBD2. V was clipped by 4 bases and J by 4 bases; unmatched bases: 8. Germline assignment: CDR1 SEHNR and CDR2 FQNEAQ (reference sequence). The CDR3 is made up of 16 amino acids. As DNA, the CDR3 is TGTGCCAGCAGCTGGGCGGGGGGCGACACCACCGGGGAGCTGTTTTTT. Its protein product is CASSWAGGDTTGELFF.

V gene TRBV28 combines with J gene TRBJ1-6; 10 bases are a match to TRBD1. V gave up 6 bases and J gave up 10 bases; unmatched junction bases: 9. Germline CDR1 MDHEN, CDR2 SYDVKM. The CDR3 totals 15 residues. As DNA, the CDR3 is TGTGCCAGCAGGCAGGACAGGGGGTCGCGATCACCCCTCCACTTT. This translates into CASRQDRGSRSPLHF.

The chain joins TRBV6-1 to TRBJ1-3; D remains unclear. Trimming removed 0 bases from V and 0 bases from J, with 6 bases in between. CDR1 is MNHNS and CDR2 is SASEGT in the germline V gene. This CDR3 is built from 15 residues. CDR3 amino acids: CASSEAQRSGNTIYF. CDR3 nucleotides: TGTGCCAGCAGTGAAGCCCAGCGCTCTGGAAACACCATATATTTT.

The chain links TRBV28 to TRBJ1-2; 8 bases match TRBD1. Looked up from germline, CDR1 is MDHEN and CDR2 is SYDVKM. The CDR3 consists of 15 residues. Trimming removed 4 bases from V and 2 bases from J; junction bases left unmatched: 6. CDR3: CASSSYTGGNYGYTF. CDR3 DNA: TGTGCCAGCAGTTCTTATACAGGGGGAAACTATGGCTACACCTTC.

The chain employs TRBV5-1 and TRBJ1-1; 9 bases are shared with TRBD1. Germline CDR1 SGHRS, CDR2 YFSETQ. V lost 4 bases, J lost 0 bases, and 10 bases stayed unmatched. This CDR3 comprises 17 residues. Here the CDR3 reads CASSPSPGQGVNTEAFF. The CDR3 nucleotides are TGCGCCAGCAGCCCCTCCCCGGGACAGGGAGTGAACACTGAAGCTTTCTTT.